The 6 T cell receptor beta chains below were found in one sample sequenced in a study of human T cells and chemical hapten exposure. MiXCR, applied by TCRdb to the RACE reads, yields one record per CDR3 protein. Of about 110,000 distinct CDR3 sequences in the sample, roughly a tenth are singletons; the top ten hold more than 3%. Time point described: patch test 2, 6 weeks after DPC sensitization. Stated treatment: therapeutic diphenylcyclopropenone sensitization with weekly scalp DPC. Source: whole blood, taken in connection with sensitization to the hapten diphenylcyclopropenone (DPC). The receptors originated from a woman in her 40s with alopecia areata. Some clones in this sample may be carry-over from other donors' samples.

This clonotype was seen ten or more times. The CDR3: CASSFSPSGNTIYF. In nucleotides, the CDR3 is TGCGCCAGCAGCTTTTCCCCCTCTGGAAACACCATATATTTT. The chain links TRBV5-1 to TRBJ1-3; no firm D call. Trimming left V 2 bases short and J 0 bases short, with 6 bases between. The CDR3 totals 14 residues. Germline assignment: CDR1 SGHRS and CDR2 YFSETQ. The whole variable domain, filled in from reference TRBV5-1 and TRBJ1-3, reads KAGVTQTPRYLIKTRGQQVTLSCSPISGHRSVSWYQQTPGQGLQFLFEYFSETQRNKGNFPGRFSGRQFSNSRSEMNVSTLELGDSALYLCASSFSPSGNTIYFGEGSWLTVV.

V gene TRBV12-3 or TRBV12-4 combines with J gene TRBJ2-5; D might be TRBD1 or TRBD2, each matching 7 bases. This CDR3 is built from 15 residues. Trimming stripped 5 bases from V and 2 bases from J, with 15 bases between. CDR3 sequence: CASSPQGGGQETQYF. CDR3 DNA: TGTGCCAGCAGTCCGCAGGGGGGGGGACAAGAGACCCAGTACTTC.

This clonotype was found many times. V is TRBV6-5 and J is TRBJ2-7; 7 nucleotides line up with TRBD2. The CDR3 loop spans 15 amino acids. V shed 4 bases, J shed 0 bases, and the junction held 6 bases outside the gene matches. Per germline, CDR1 MNHEY and CDR2 SVGAGI. This CDR3 reads CASSFQGLSSYEQYF. In nucleotides, the CDR3 is TGTGCCAGCAGTTTCCAGGGACTAAGCTCCTACGAGCAGTACTTC.

The V call is TRBV18, the J call TRBJ1-2, with 7 positions matching TRBD1. The trim removed 3 bases at V and 4 bases at J, leaving 5 bases unmatched. CDR1 and CDR2 (germline): KGHSH, LQKENI. The CDR3 contains 14 residues. The CDR3 sequence is CASSPPRDSYGYTF. DNA of the CDR3: TGTGCCAGCTCACCCCCCCGGGACAGCTATGGCTACACCTTC.

This clonotype has ten or more counts. The V and J genes are TRBV2 and TRBJ1-1; TRBD1 matches 8 bases. The J segment lost 7 bases and the V segment lost 5 bases, leaving 9 bases of the junction unmatched. This CDR3 has 14 residues. From germline, CDR1 is SNHLY and CDR2 FYNNEI. CDR3 nucleotides: TGTGCCAGCAGTCTTGGACAGGGCGGGGGTGAAGCTTTCTTT. Protein sequence: CASSLGQGGGEAFF.

This chain connects TRBV20-1 to TRBJ2-1, with 9 bases identical to TRBD2. The CDR3 has 15 amino acids. Germline V gene sequence: CDR1 DFQATT, CDR2 SNEGSKA (reference sequence). V was pared by 0 bases and J by 7 bases, with 7 bases of the junction left unmatched. DNA of the CDR3: TGCAGTGCTAGAGATCCGGCGGGGGGGAGAAATGAGCAGTTCTTC. This sequence encodes CSARDPAGGRNEQFF.